This T cell receptor beta chain was observed in a study of T cell responses to AZD1222 COVID-19 vaccine listed by TCRdb under 2021. At the level of the whole study: AZD1222 recipients with second doses at about 4 weeks or about 12 weeks were pooled, because spike-specific TCR depth and breadth did not differ between schedules. TCR sequencing covered 233 trial participants: roughly 200 given two doses of AZD1222 and about 26 given two doses of MenACWY control vaccine. Trial participants were enrolled by age into subgroups of 18-55, 56-69 and 70-plus years, and roughly 150, 30 and 60 TCR-sequenced participants, respectively, were included in these subgroups.

In the paper's terms, the time point label means: baseline before first vaccination. Vaccinee samples were obtained from the UK trials COV001 and COV002, which included a single-blind randomized controlled phase 2/3 trial of AZD1222 (ChAdOx1 nCoV-19) in healthy adults. Trial participant PBMC samples were collected at day 0 and day 28 after the second dose for TCRbeta chain sequencing. What the research found in general, with its limitations: Only five to seven AZD1222 recipients were SARS-CoV-2 seropositive at baseline, limiting conclusions about previously exposed vaccinees. After two AZD1222 doses, both the breadth and the depth of spike-specific TCRs were significantly higher than at day 0 and than in MenACWY recipients. In the small 56-69-year group, the increase in depth fell short of significance, most likely because of low power. Reportedly, almost half of the unique spike-specific TCRs recognized epitopes lying outside the regions that are mutated in the B.1.351 and B.1.1.7 variants. The whole spike protein was spanned by vaccine-associated CD4 TCRs, and dominant responses were seen in regions 160-218 and 743-854. Participants were mostly white British, with more females than males. The authors suggested clonal diversity may have been underestimated. Because no day 14 peak-response samples were available, the repertoires could be characterized only after the peak T cell response.

Concerning this clone itself: Its antigen remains unidentified. No qualities accompany the bases; no much larger clone lies one base away.

The CDR3 regions of human TCRbeta chains were analyzed by immunosequencing. Per the authors' processing: Repertoire TCRs were checked for matches against a reference library of SARS-CoV-2-specific TCRs that had been generated using the MIRA antigen-specificity platform. Breadth was defined as the fraction of unique TCRs that were SARS-CoV-2-associated. Depth was defined as the fraction of total T cells that were SARS-CoV-2-associated. Using the MIRA data, every spike-specific TCR was mapped to the spike region that the TCR reacted to and assigned to either a CD4 or a CD8 class. Log10-transformed breadth and depth values were compared by one-way ANOVA with Sidak's multiple comparisons tests. In TCRdb, the immuneACCESS table is reduced to in-frame sequences with V and J assigned. These tables do not hold every clone; where another copy was compared, an unresolved V gene accounts for under half, and the others remain unexplained. V and J calls and clone size are given by that table; D and trimming were obtained from the DNA. Within this sample are 30,000 to 35,000 clones, with approximately 90% of them counted one time only. About 41% of the sample comes from the top ten.

Sequencing was performed on peripheral blood, taken on day 0 of AZD1222 vaccination. The sequence was obtained from an adult in good health.

The DNA is as follows: TGTGCCAGCAGCCCGGGAGCTAACTATGGCTACACCTTC. The translation is CASSPGANYGYTF. Here the chain combines TRBV6-5 and TRBJ1-2; no confident D gene assignment can be made. Via the germline V gene, CDR1 is MNHEY and CDR2 SVGAGI. The CDR3 spans 13 residues, from the cysteine through the phenylalanine. The DNA shown is the 39-base CDR3, in frame from base 1. V and J lose 6 bases and 0 bases, and a span of 8 bases separates them.